This TCR beta chain originates from a study of blood T cell repertoires in COVID-19. This table comes from immunoSEQ multiplex PCR, and its TCRdb copy is limited to in-frame clones, with some not included. The table records tens of thousands of clones, about 88% of them present only once. The receptor comes from a woman aged 80 or over with acute or convalescent COVID-19. Sequenced sample: peripheral blood.

In DNA form, the CDR3 reads TGTGCCACTACAGGGGCAAGCACAGATACGCAGTATTTT. Amino acids: CATTGASTDTQYF. This chain connects TRBV6-5 to TRBJ2-3; 7 nucleotides align to TRBD1. Germline CDR1 reads MNHEY; CDR2 reads SVGAGI. The V and J ends lost 10 bases and 0 bases, in that order; junction bases with no gene match: 4. The CDR3 runs 13 residues.